These T cell receptor beta chains were read from a single sample in a study of T cell responses to AZD1222 COVID-19 vaccine. TCRdb's table, derived via immunoSEQ multiplex PCR, lists solely in-frame clones and lacks some. Of 110,000 to 150,000 clones in the sample, around 87% were seen once. Source: peripheral blood, taken on day 0 of AZD1222 vaccination. The receptors shown here come from an adult in good health. CDR3s include the opening cysteine and the closing phenylalanine or tryptophan.

V	J	CDR3
TRBV5-1	TRBJ1-2	CASSPGSTGYTF
TRBV24-1	TRBJ2-1	CATRTRWGIEQFF
TRBV19	TRBJ1-2	CASSHRTGYGYTF
TRBV4-1	TRBJ2-7	CASSQGLAGVLGEQYF
TRBV28	TRBJ1-3	CASSPPASGNTIYF
TRBV9	TRBJ2-2	CASSVGQVRNGELFF
TRBV5-1	TRBJ2-5	CASSLDRGQETQYF
TRBV5-1	TRBJ1-2	CASSFGYNYGYTF
TRBV3-1/TRBV3-2	-	CASSRRTSSGASYEQYF
TRBV6-6	TRBJ2-5	CASSYGRETQYF
TRBV6-5	TRBJ1-4	CASTRPGTDNEKLFF
TRBV28	TRBJ2-6	CASSPSPEGANVLTF
TRBV19	TRBJ1-1	CASSNVQRLNTEAFF
TRBV3-1/TRBV3-2	TRBJ2-2	CASSPTSGGTGELFF
TRBV4-1	TRBJ2-5	CASSLKETQYF
TRBV28	TRBJ1-2	CASGSSSTGGEGGYTF
TRBV4-1	TRBJ2-1	CASSQEPPGIAGVTNEQFF
TRBV7-9	TRBJ1-1	CASAGQRDEAFF
TRBV7-9	TRBJ1-5	CASSLGRGSNQPQHF
TRBV9	TRBJ1-1	CASSWDLGNTEAFF
TRBV13	TRBJ1-6	CASRLGNSPLHF
TRBV30	TRBJ1-2	CAWSIPDRVRNYGYTF
TRBV19	TRBJ1-6	CASSILEWDYNSPLHF
TRBV4-2	TRBJ1-4	CASSQDRQGGEKLFF
TRBV2	TRBJ1-5	CASSRAISNQPQHF
TRBV19	TRBJ1-1	CASSGKAFF
TRBV6-5	TRBJ2-6	CASSYSSSRGANVLTF
TRBV25-1	TRBJ2-1	CASSFRAGGHEQFF
TRBV7-9	TRBJ1-1	CASTPGGLGTEAFF
TRBV24-1	TRBJ2-7	CATSDNRLAGDYAQYF
TRBV19	TRBJ2-5	CASSIVGQGATQYF
TRBV6-5	TRBJ1-3	CASRQTGSGNTIYF
TRBV7-9	TRBJ1-2	CASSLAVRRYGYTF
TRBV7-9	TRBJ1-2	CASSPDRSYGYTF
TRBV3-1/TRBV3-2	TRBJ2-7	CASSRQSYEQYF